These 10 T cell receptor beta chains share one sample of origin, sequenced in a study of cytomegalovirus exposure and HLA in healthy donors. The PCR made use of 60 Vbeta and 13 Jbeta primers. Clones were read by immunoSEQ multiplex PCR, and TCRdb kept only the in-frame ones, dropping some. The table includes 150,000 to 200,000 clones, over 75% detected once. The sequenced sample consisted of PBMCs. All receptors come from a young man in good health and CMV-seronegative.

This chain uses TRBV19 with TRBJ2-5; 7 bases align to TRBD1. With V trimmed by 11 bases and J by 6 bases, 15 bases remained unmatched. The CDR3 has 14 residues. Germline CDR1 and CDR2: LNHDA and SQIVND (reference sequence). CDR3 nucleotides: TGTGCCTCGGGCCCACAGGGGCTTTTACAGACCCAGTACTTC. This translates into CASGPQGLLQTQYF.

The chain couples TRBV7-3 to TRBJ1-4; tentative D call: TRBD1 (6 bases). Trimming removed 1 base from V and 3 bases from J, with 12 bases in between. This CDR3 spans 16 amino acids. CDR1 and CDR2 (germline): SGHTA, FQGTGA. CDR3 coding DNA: TGTGCCAGCAGCTTAATGTCGAACAGGGCTAATGAAAAACTGTTTTTT. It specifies CASSLMSNRANEKLFF.

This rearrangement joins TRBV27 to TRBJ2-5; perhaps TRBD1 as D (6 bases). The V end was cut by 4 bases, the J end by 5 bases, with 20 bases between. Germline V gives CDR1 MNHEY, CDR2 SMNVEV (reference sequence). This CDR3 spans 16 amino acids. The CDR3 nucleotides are TGTGCCAGCAGTTCCCAACTGGGATCAGGGGTGGAGACCCAGTACTTC. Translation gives CASSSQLGSGVETQYF.

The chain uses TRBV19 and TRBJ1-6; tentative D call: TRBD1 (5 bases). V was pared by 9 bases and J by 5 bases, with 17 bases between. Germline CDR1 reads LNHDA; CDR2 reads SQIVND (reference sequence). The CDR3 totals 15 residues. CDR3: CARTTVGGDNSPLHF. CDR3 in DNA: TGTGCCAGAACCACGGTGGGGGGGGATAATTCACCCCTCCACTTT. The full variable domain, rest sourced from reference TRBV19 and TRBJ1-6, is DGGITQSPKYLFRKEGQNVTLSCEQNLNHDAMYWYRQDPGQGLRLIYYSQIVNDFQKGDIAEGYSVSREKKESFPLTVTSAQKNPTAFYLCARTTVGGDNSPLHFGNGTRLTVT.

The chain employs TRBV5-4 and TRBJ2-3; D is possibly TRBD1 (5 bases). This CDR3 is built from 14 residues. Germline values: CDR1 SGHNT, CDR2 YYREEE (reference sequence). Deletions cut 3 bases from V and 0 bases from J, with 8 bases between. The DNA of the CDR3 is TGTGCCAGCAGCTCGGACACCAGCACAGATACGCAGTATTTT. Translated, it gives CASSSDTSTDTQYF.

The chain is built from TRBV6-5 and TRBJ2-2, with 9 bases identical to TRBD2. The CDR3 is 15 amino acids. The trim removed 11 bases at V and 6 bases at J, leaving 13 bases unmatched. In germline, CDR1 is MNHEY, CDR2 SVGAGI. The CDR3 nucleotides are TGTGCCGGCTCCCTTAGCGGGGGTAAGGCCGGGGAGCTGTTTTTT. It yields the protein CAGSLSGGKAGELFF.

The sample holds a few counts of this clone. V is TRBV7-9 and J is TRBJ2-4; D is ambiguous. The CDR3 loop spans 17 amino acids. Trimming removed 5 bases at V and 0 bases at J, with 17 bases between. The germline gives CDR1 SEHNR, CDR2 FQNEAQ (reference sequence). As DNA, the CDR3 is TGTGCCAGCAGCCCCCCCGAACAGCTGGGAGCCAAAAACATTCAGTACTTC. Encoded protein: CASSPPEQLGAKNIQYF.

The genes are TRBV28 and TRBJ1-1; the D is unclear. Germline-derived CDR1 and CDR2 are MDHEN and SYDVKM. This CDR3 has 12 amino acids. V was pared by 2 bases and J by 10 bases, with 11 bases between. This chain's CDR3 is CASSLGGAVAFF. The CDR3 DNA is TGTGCCAGCAGTTTAGGAGGTGCCGTAGCTTTCTTT. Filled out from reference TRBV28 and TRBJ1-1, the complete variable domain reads DVKVTQSSRYLVKRTGEKVFLECVQDMDHENMFWYRQDPGLGLRLIYFSYDVKMKEKGDIPEGYSVSREKKERFSLILESASTNQTSMYLCASSLGGAVAFFGQGTRLTVV.

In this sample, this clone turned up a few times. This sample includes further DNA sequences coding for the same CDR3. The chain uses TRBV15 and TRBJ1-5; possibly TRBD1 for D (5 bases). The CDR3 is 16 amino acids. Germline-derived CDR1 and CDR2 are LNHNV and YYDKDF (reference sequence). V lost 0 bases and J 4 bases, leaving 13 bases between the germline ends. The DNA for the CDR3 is TGTGCCACCAGCAGAGAGGGGGGTGGGGGAAATCAGCCCCAGCATTTT. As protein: CATSREGGGGNQPQHF.

CDR3 nucleotide sequence: TGTGCCAGCAGTACACAGGGAAGCTCCTACAATGAGCAGTTCTTC. Protein product: CASSTQGSSYNEQFF. The chain couples TRBV6-5 to TRBJ2-1; D is possibly TRBD1 (6 bases). The CDR3 extends over 15 amino acids. V lost 5 bases, J lost 0 bases, and 11 bases lay in between. CDR1 and CDR2 (germline): MNHEY, SVGAGI.